This entry concerns a single T cell receptor (beta chain). Its matching antigen is unknown. The record originates from a study of beta chain features in type 1 diabetes. About the study: Cells sorted and examined across all samples totaled around 110,000,000.

Expressed TCRB transcripts were sequenced, since all the RNA that had been isolated was reverse transcribed. An average of around 3.9 million reads was obtained for naive, central memory and regulatory T cell samples. Some clones are missing from TCRdb's copy, which holds only in-frame ones; the method was immunoSEQ multiplex PCR. Of about 660,000 clones in the sample, about 14% are singletons; the top ten hold approximately 0.039%. Study-level results: There were fewer insertions and more deletions at the VDJ junctions of type 1 diabetes patients. All four CD4+ subsets from Type 1 diabetes patients carried moderately but significantly shorter TCRB CDR3s.

CD45RO/CCR7/CD25/CD127/CD95/CD27 separated CD4+ naive, central memory, regulatory and stem cell-like memory cells by sorting. The CDR3 is made up of 16 amino acids. CDR1 is LGHNA, CDR2 YSLEER, per germline. With 0 bases removed from V and 5 bases from J, the gap between germline ends came to 17 bases. This sequence originates from a man aged 18 to 29 with type 1 diabetes. The chain joins TRBV4-3 to TRBJ2-7; D could derive from TRBD1 or TRBD2 (7 bases each). Sequencing was done on a sample of naive CD4+ T cells from blood. This chain's CDR3 is CASSQDWPRGGHEQYF. The CDR3 nucleotides read TGCGCCAGCAGCCAAGATTGGCCCAGGGGGGGTCACGAGCAGTACTTC.